This T cell receptor (beta chain) came from a study of T cells in Graves' hyperthyroidism and ophthalmopathy. There were TCR beta CDR3 regions amplified from RNA transcripts. The HTBI primer set drove a first-round RT-PCR of the TCR CDR3. MiXCR, run by TCRdb on the multiplex PCR reads, gives a single entry per CDR3 protein. The table lists hundreds of thousands of distinct CDR3 sequences, 15% to 20% of them singletons. This clonotype was detected many times. The germline V gene encodes CDR1 SGDLS and CDR2 YYNGEE. The junction had 10 bases not matched to a gene; V was cut back by 5 bases and J by 0 bases. The CDR3 runs to 16 residues.

J is TRBJ2-5 and V is TRBV9, with 7 positions matching TRBD1. The sample comprised blood. This sequence was found in a man aged 35-49 years with Graves' hyperthyroidism. CDR3: CASSRAPGQHQETQYF. The CDR3 coding sequence is TGTGCCAGCAGTCGGGCACCGGGACAGCACCAAGAGACCCAGTACTTC.